Detailed here is one T cell receptor beta chain. This entry comes from a study of blood T cell repertoires in COVID-19. Study-wide context: COVID-19 samples collected from the United States, Italy and Spain covered acute and convalescent phases. The analysed material was cDNA or gDNA that came from T cells, B-cell-depleted T cells, or PBMCs.

Germline V gene data show CDR1 as MDHEN and CDR2 as SYDVKM. The CDR3 runs 14 residues. The J segment lost 7 bases and the V segment lost 6 bases, leaving 10 bases of the junction unmatched. As originally analysed: Reference gene primer amplification gave nucleated cell count estimates. Assay: immunoSEQ multiplex PCR; the TCRdb copy retains only in-frame clones and omits some. The DNA gave D and trimming, while V, J and clone size come from that table. The repertoire holds around 120,000 clones, with about 90% as singletons. Sequencing was carried out using peripheral blood. V and J are TRBV28 and TRBJ1-2, with 8 bases aligning to TRBD1. This receptor was taken from a woman between 65 and 79 years old with acute or convalescent COVID-19. The CDR3 loop is CASSYGQGGVGYTF. Here the CDR3 DNA reads TGTGCCAGCAGCTATGGACAGGGAGGGGTTGGCTACACCTTC.